Below, 30 T cell receptor beta chains from the same sample are listed, as sequenced in a study of human T cells and chemical hapten exposure. One entry per CDR3 protein, called by TCRdb with MiXCR from the RACE reads. The sample lists 300,000 to 400,000 distinct CDR3 sequences, roughly 5% occurring once. Time point in this sample: pre-sensitization, week 0. The treatment was: therapeutic diphenylcyclopropenone sensitization with weekly scalp DPC. This specimen was whole blood, taken in connection with sensitization to the hapten diphenylcyclopropenone (DPC). Receptors were obtained from a woman aged 50 to 60 with alopecia areata. Some clones in this sample may be carry-over from other donors' samples.

This clonotype was counted ten times or more. This chain joins TRBV9 and TRBJ2-5; TRBD1 matches at 7 bases. The CDR3 runs 16 residues. V shed 0 bases, J shed 5 bases, and the junction held 10 bases outside the gene matches. Germline V gene lookup returns CDR1 SGDLS and CDR2 YYNGEE. DNA of the CDR3: TGTGCCAGCAGCGTAGCTCCCTCGACAGGGATTGAGACCCAGTACTTC. Its protein product is CASSVAPSTGIETQYF. The full variable domain, completed using reference TRBV9 and TRBJ2-5, is DSGVTQTPKHLITATGQRVTLRCSPRSGDLSVYWYQQSLDQGLQFLIQYYNGEERAKGNILERFSAQQFPDLHSELNLSSLELGDSALYFCASSVAPSTGIETQYFGPGTRLLVL.

This clonotype was detected ten times or more. The J gene is TRBJ2-3, the V gene TRBV24-1, with 8 bases fitting TRBD2. There are 13 residues in the CDR3. J gave up 5 bases and V 5 bases, and 2 bases lay outside the gene matches. Germline-derived CDR1 and CDR2 are KGHDR and SFDVKD. DNA for the CDR3: TGTGCCACCAGTGGTCTAGCGGGAGATACGCAGTATTTT. The encoded protein is CATSGLAGDTQYF.

This clonotype was seen only a few times. The chain recombines TRBV7-2 with TRBJ1-5; possibly TRBD1 for D (5 bases). This CDR3 spans 15 amino acids. From germline, CDR1 is SGHTA and CDR2 FQGNSA. V was cut by 5 bases and J by 4 bases, with 15 bases left in between. DNA of the CDR3: TGTGCCAGCAGCCCGAGAGCGGGGGAGAATCAGCCCCAGCATTTT. Amino acids: CASSPRAGENQPQHF.

This clonotype was counted many times. The V gene is TRBV9, the J gene TRBJ2-2; 13 nucleotides line up with TRBD2. Germline trimming cut 4 bases from V and 5 bases from J; bases unmatched to any gene: 11. CDR1 SGDLS and CDR2 YYNGEE come from the germline V gene. The CDR3 contains 18 residues. The CDR3 sequence is CASSPGTSGVRSTGELFF. The CDR3 bases are TGTGCCAGCAGCCCCGGGACTAGCGGGGTCCGAAGTACCGGGGAGCTGTTTTTT.

This clonotype was counted ten times or more. The gene calls are TRBV5-1 and TRBJ2-5; 12 bases agree with TRBD2. V lost 4 bases to trimming and J lost 2 bases; unmatched junction nucleotides: 6. Germline V lookup: CDR1 SGHRS, CDR2 YFSETQ. The CDR3 covers 16 residues. CDR3 loop: CASSLSGTSGQETQYF. DNA for the CDR3: TGCGCCAGCAGCCTGTCCGGGACTAGCGGGCAAGAGACCCAGTACTTC.

This clonotype was recorded a few times. This rearrangement joins TRBV20-1 to TRBJ2-3; TRBD2 matches at 8 bases. The CDR3 has 13 amino acids. Germline V lookup: CDR1 DFQATT, CDR2 SNEGSKA (reference sequence). After removal of 2 bases from V and 10 bases from J, the junction contained 8 bases not matched to a gene. In DNA, the CDR3 is TGCAGTGCTAGACCACCGGCGGGGGGCCCGCAGTATTTT. This translates into CSARPPAGGPQYF.

Points on this clonotype: This may arise from a read error, as a much more abundant clone is one base away. The rearrangement joins TRBV25-1 to TRBJ1-6; no definite D call. The length of the CDR3 is 12 residues. Germline V CDR1 and CDR2: MGHDK, SYGVNS. DNA for the CDR3: TGTGCCAGCAGCCTAAGGCTGTCACCCCTCCGCTTT. It specifies CASSLRLSPLRF.

This clonotype was observed many times. The J gene is TRBJ2-3, the V gene TRBV20-1, with no clear D. This CDR3 contains 10 residues. V was pared by 0 bases and J by 8 bases, with 3 bases between. Germline-derived CDR1 and CDR2 are DFQATT and SNEGSKA (reference sequence). The CDR3 DNA reads as TGCAGTGCTAGAGAGGGTACGCAGTATTTT. It encodes CSAREGTQYF.

In its sample, this clonotype was seen many times. The chain joins TRBV29-1 to TRBJ1-2; 12 nucleotides match TRBD1. Per the germline V gene, CDR1 is SQVTM and CDR2 is ANQGSEA. The CDR3 contains 14 residues. V was pared by 1 base and J by 4 bases, with 1 base of the junction left unmatched. CDR3 in DNA: TGCAGCGTTGAAGGGGGACAGGGGGCCTATGGCTACACCTTC. Encoded protein: CSVEGGQGAYGYTF.

This clonotype was seen many times. The chain links TRBV14 to TRBJ1-5; no reliable D call. This CDR3 region has 13 residues. The V end was cut by 3 bases, the J end by 7 bases, with 10 bases between. Germline assignment: CDR1 SGHDN and CDR2 FVKESK. The CDR3 DNA follows: TGTGCCAGCAGCCAGGGGATTGACCAGCCCCAGCATTTT. Residues: CASSQGIDQPQHF.

The chain employs TRBV6-8 and TRBJ1-4; D remains unclear. CDR1 is MNHGY, CDR2 SAAAGT, per germline. The CDR3 sequence is 21 residues long. V was cut by 5 bases and J by 0 bases, with 28 bases left in between. The CDR3 reads CASSPPTTDVKEEATNEKLFF. The CDR3 nucleotides are TGTGCCAGCAGTCCCCCCACGACTGACGTGAAGGAAGAGGCAACTAATGAAAAACTGTTTTTT.

This chain connects TRBV12-3 or TRBV12-4 to TRBJ2-5; 8 bases are a match to TRBD1. This CDR3 is built from 15 residues. V trimming: 6 bases; J trimming: 1 base; junction bases outside the gene matches: 7. CDR3 loop: CASSNQGTGQETQYF. CDR3 DNA: TGTGCCAGCAGCAATCAGGGGACAGGCCAAGAGACCCAGTACTTC.

This clonotype was seen more than once but under ten times. J is TRBJ2-1 and V is TRBV9; no firm D call. The CDR3 runs 16 residues. CDR1 and CDR2 (germline): SGDLS, YYNGEE. V shed 0 bases and J shed 0 bases, with 10 bases lying between them. DNA for the CDR3: TGTGCCAGCAGCGTAGAGCCATCCAGCTCCTACAATGAGCAGTTCTTC. Translated, it gives CASSVEPSSSYNEQFF.

This clonotype appeared many times. The genes are TRBV10-2 and TRBJ2-3, with D possibly TRBD2 on 5 matching bases. Germline-derived CDR1 and CDR2 are WSHSY and SAAADI. Trimming took 1 base from V and 3 from J, leaving 11 bases between them. The CDR3 runs to 15 residues. Here the CDR3 reads CASSELGGWTDTQYF. The CDR3 nucleotides are TGCGCCAGCAGTGAGTTAGGAGGTTGGACAGATACGCAGTATTTT.

This clonotype was seen only a few times. For the CDR3, the DNA is TGTGCCAGCAGTCCTTTGGGGGAAGTAGGCGAGCAGTACTTC. It translates to CASSPLGEVGEQYF. The rearrangement joins TRBV7-6 to TRBJ2-7; D may correspond to TRBD1 or TRBD2 (5 bases each). The germline V gene has CDR1 SGHVS and CDR2 FNYEAQ. The CDR3 is 14 amino acids. V dropped 6 bases and J dropped 6 bases, with 18 bases sitting between them.

The rearrangement uses TRBV12-3 or TRBV12-4 and TRBJ2-4; 7 bases line up with TRBD1. The J segment lost 7 bases and the V segment lost 3 bases, leaving 3 bases of the junction unmatched. The CDR3 covers 13 residues. The CDR3 region has the DNA TGTGCCAGCAGTTTTGAGGGGGCGAACATTCAGTACTTC. Translated: CASSFEGANIQYF.

CDR3 sequence: CASSENPFGQGATEQYF. CDR3 DNA sequence: TGTGCCAGCAGTGAAAACCCCTTCGGACAGGGGGCGACCGAGCAGTACTTC. The J gene is TRBJ2-7, the V gene TRBV2; 11 positions agree with TRBD1. V lost 2 bases and J lost 6; bases outside the gene matches: 12. The germline V gene has CDR1 SNHLY and CDR2 FYNNEI. The CDR3 is 17 amino acids.

With respect to this clonotype: A much larger clone sits a single nucleotide away, making a read error possible. The rearrangement links TRBV6-6 to TRBJ1-4, with 9 bases aligning to TRBD1. Germline values: CDR1 MNHNY, CDR2 SVGAGI (reference sequence). The CDR3 runs 14 residues. J gave up 12 bases and V 4 bases, and 9 bases lay outside the gene matches. The CDR3 loop reads CASSSGTGSFELFF. CDR3 bases: TGTGCCAGCAGTTCCGGGACAGGGAGCTTTGAACTGTTTTTT.

The chain recombines TRBV6-6 with TRBJ1-2; the D gene is possibly TRBD1 (5 bases). Germline V gives CDR1 MNHNY, CDR2 SVGAGI (reference sequence). V was cut by 0 bases and J by 2 bases, with 13 bases left in between. This CDR3 has 16 residues. The CDR3 loop is CASSYSNPAGNYGYTF. CDR3 DNA: TGTGCCAGCAGTTACTCAAATCCGGCAGGGAACTATGGCTACACCTTC.

V and J are TRBV6-2 or TRBV6-3 and TRBJ2-1; D gene ambiguous. Trimming removed 6 bases at V and 9 bases at J, with 15 bases between. CDR1 MNHEY and CDR2 SVGEGT come from the germline V gene. This CDR3 contains 13 residues. CDR3 nucleotides: TGTGCCAGCAGCCCCCAAGGCTATGGTGAGCAGTTCTTC. Protein: CASSPQGYGEQFF.

This clonotype was picked up many times. The chain is built from TRBV3-1 and TRBJ1-1; weak D call: TRBD1 (5 bases). From germline, CDR1 is LGHDT and CDR2 YNNKEL (reference sequence). V was shortened by 3 bases and J by 6 bases, with 11 bases between the two germline ends. This CDR3 spans 13 amino acids. Here the CDR3 DNA reads TGTGCCAGCAGCCACAGGGAAATAGCTGAAGCTTTCTTT. Protein product: CASSHREIAEAFF.

At least ten counts were recorded for this clonotype. The V and J genes are TRBV7-3 and TRBJ1-1, with 8 positions matching TRBD1. The CDR3 has 12 amino acids. With V trimmed by 2 bases and J by 10 bases, 3 bases remained unmatched. Germline-derived CDR1 and CDR2 are SGHTA and FQGTGA. The CDR3 loop is CASSLQGAAAFF. The DNA of the CDR3 is TGTGCCAGCAGCTTACAGGGGGCGGCAGCTTTCTTT.

This clonotype was observed a handful of times. The J gene is TRBJ1-1, the V gene TRBV28, with 8 bases that match TRBD1. This CDR3 has 15 amino acids. V trimming: 6 bases; J trimming: 5 bases; junction bases outside the gene matches: 11. Looked up from germline, CDR1 is MDHEN and CDR2 is SYDVKM. CDR3 residues: CASSVRQGRGTEAFF. The CDR3 DNA reads as TGTGCCAGCAGCGTCCGACAGGGGCGAGGGACTGAAGCTTTCTTT.

There are a few counts of this clonotype. V and J are TRBV20-1 and TRBJ1-5, with D unclear. In germline, CDR1 is DFQATT, CDR2 SNEGSKA (reference sequence). The V end lost 6 bases, the J end lost 1 base, and 7 bases lay between the germline ends. CDR3 length: 12 amino acids. CDR3 residues: CSAQDSNQPQHF. CDR3 DNA: TGCAGTGCGCAGGACAGCAATCAGCCCCAGCATTTT.

This clonotype has a count of ten or more. V and J are TRBV9 and TRBJ2-1; 7 nucleotides agree with TRBD1. Trimming cost V 3 bases and J 2 bases; bases outside gene matches: 5. The germline V gene has CDR1 SGDLS and CDR2 YYNGEE. The CDR3 runs 15 residues. The CDR3 protein is CASSATTGPYNEQFF. DNA for the CDR3: TGTGCCAGCAGCGCCACGACAGGGCCCTACAATGAGCAGTTCTTC.

This clonotype was counted many times. The V and J genes are TRBV2 and TRBJ2-4; tentatively, D is TRBD1 or TRBD2 (5 bases each). Trimming pared 7 bases from V and 5 bases from J, leaving 9 bases between. CDR1 is SNHLY and CDR2 is FYNNEI in the germline V gene. This CDR3 spans 12 amino acids. CDR3 protein: CASMRGENIQYF. Written as DNA, the CDR3 is TGTGCCAGCATGAGGGGAGAAAACATTCAGTACTTC.

As concerns this clonotype: Since a much larger clone is just one base distant, this may be a read error. The chain has TRBV7-2 and TRBJ2-3, with D uncertain. Germline V gives CDR1 SGHTA, CDR2 FQGNSA. V shed 1 base and J shed 4 bases, with 9 bases lying between them. This CDR3 region has 14 residues. The CDR3 sequence: CASSLVLVADTQYF. In DNA, the CDR3 is TGTGCCAGCAGCTTAGTTTTGGTGGCAGATACGCAGTATTTT.

At least ten counts were recorded for this clonotype. CDR3 sequence reads: CASSSPDTQYF. Here the CDR3 DNA reads TGTGCCAGCAGCTCCCCGGATACGCAGTATTTT. The chain combines TRBV7-9 with TRBJ2-3, with D uncertain. V was trimmed by 4 bases and J by 6 bases, leaving 5 bases between them. This CDR3 contains 11 residues. From germline, CDR1 is SEHNR and CDR2 FQNEAQ (reference sequence).

This clonotype has at least ten counts. The rearrangement uses TRBV9 and TRBJ2-5, with D perhaps TRBD2 (5 bases). The CDR3 runs 15 residues. CDR1 is SGDLS, CDR2 YYNGEE, per germline. Between the trimmed V and J ends, which lost 1 base and 5 bases, there was a span of 15 bases. The CDR3 bases are TGTGCCAGCAGCGTAAATCCAGAGGGTGATGAGACCCAGTACTTC. Residues: CASSVNPEGDETQYF.

This clonotype was counted many times. The genes are TRBV7-2 and TRBJ2-4; no clear D. V was clipped by 5 bases and J by 1 base, with 6 bases between them. CDR1 is SGHTA, CDR2 FQGNSA, per germline. The CDR3 has 13 residues. The CDR3 sequence is CASSMQAKNIQYF. Written as DNA, the CDR3 is TGTGCCAGCAGCATGCAGGCCAAAAACATTCAGTACTTC.